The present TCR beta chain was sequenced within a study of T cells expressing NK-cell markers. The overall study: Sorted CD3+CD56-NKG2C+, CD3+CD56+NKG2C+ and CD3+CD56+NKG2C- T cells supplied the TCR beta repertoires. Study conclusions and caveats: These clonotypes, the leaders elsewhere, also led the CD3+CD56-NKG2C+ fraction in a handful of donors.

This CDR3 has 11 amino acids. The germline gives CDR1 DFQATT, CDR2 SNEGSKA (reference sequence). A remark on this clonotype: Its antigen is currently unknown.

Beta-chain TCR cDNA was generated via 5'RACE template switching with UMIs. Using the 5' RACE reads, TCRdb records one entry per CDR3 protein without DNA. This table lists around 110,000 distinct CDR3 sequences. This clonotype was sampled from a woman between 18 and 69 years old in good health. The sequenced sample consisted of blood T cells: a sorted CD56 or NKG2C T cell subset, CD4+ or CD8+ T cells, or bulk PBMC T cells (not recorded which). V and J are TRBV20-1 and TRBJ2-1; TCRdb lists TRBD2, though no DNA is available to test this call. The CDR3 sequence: CSAPLVDEQFF.